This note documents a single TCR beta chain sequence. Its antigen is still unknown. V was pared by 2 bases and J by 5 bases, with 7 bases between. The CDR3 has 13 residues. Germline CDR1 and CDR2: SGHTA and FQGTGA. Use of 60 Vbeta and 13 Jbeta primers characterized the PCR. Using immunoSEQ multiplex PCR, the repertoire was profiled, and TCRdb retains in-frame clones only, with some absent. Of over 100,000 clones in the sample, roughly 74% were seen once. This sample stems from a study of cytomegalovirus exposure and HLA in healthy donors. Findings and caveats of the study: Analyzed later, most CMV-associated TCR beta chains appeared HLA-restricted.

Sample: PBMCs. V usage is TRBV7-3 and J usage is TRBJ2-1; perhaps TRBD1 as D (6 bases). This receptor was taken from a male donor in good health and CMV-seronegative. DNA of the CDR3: TGTGCCAGCAGCTTATACAGGGACAATGAGCAGTTCTTC. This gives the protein CASSLYRDNEQFF.